The clone carrying this TCR beta chain was recorded at least ten times. As yet, its antigen is unknown. V shed 5 bases and J shed 4 bases, with 12 bases lying between them. CDR1 and CDR2 (germline): DFQATT, SNEGSKA (reference sequence). The CDR3 length is 13 residues. The data originate from a study of T cells after yellow fever vaccination. Overall study findings and caveats: Some clonotypes were seen in both the CD4 and the CD8 compartments. These made up a small share and likely arose from convergent recombination. Contamination of FACS-sorted repertoires by abundant clonotypes from the bulk population could occur. Post-booster reappearance was seen for most primary-vaccination clones (around 96% CD4, around 88% CD8).

TCRdb processed the 5' RACE reads anew with MiXCR; each CDR3 protein has one entry. The data show 300,000 or so distinct CDR3 sequences, over 10% seen once. The chain links TRBV20-1 to TRBJ2-1; D ambiguous. The clonotype comes from a man between 25 and 39 years old who received the YFV17D yellow fever vaccine. The source was CD4+ T cells sorted from PBMCs, collected 45 days after the yellow fever booster vaccination. CDR3 region: CSAPQSGYNEQFF. The CDR3 DNA reads TGCAGTGCTCCGCAGTCGGGTTACAATGAGCAGTTCTTC.